This T cell receptor beta chain was identified during a study of blood T cells in healthy people across ages. This clonotype has a handful of counts. This CDR3 is 14 amino acids long. Per the germline V gene, CDR1 is GTSNPN and CDR2 is SVGIG (reference sequence). Alongside a J-beta primer mix, a sample-barcoded 5' primer served in a second PCR lasting roughly 6 to 11 cycles. A tag from a template-switch adaptor with 12 random nucleotides marked each cDNA molecule. MiXCR was run by TCRdb on the 5' RACE reads, yielding one entry per CDR3 protein. This sample yields around 1.5 million distinct CDR3 sequences, of which about 35% are seen a single time; about 10% belongs to the top ten.

The chain combines TRBV30 with TRBJ2-7; 8 nucleotides align to TRBD2. Near its end, the DNA agrees better with TRBJ2-5, so the J call may be wrong. This sequence was found in a woman in her 30s in good health. The sample taken for sequencing was blood. The CDR3 here is CAWSAPGGVKTQYF. The CDR3, as DNA: TGTGCCTGGAGTGCCCCCGGGGGGGTAAAGACCCAGTACTTC.